The 31 T cell receptor beta chains in this list originate from one sample, sequenced in a study of T cells after yellow fever vaccination. TCRdb fed the 5' RACE reads into MiXCR, producing one record per CDR3 protein. The data show 100,000 to 150,000 distinct CDR3 sequences, with about 8.8% seen just once and almost 40% held by the top ten. This sample comprised CD8+ T cells sorted from PBMCs, obtained on the day of the yellow fever booster vaccination. The receptors come from a man aged 18 to 30 who received the YFV17D yellow fever vaccine.

This clonotype has more than one count but fewer than ten. CDR3 sequence reads: CASSFSGRGGQPQHF. The CDR3 nucleotides read TGTGCCAGCAGTTTTTCCGGCAGGGGGGGCCAGCCCCAGCATTTT. This chain links TRBV12-3 or TRBV12-4 with TRBJ1-5, with 7 bases lining up with TRBD1. The junction had 9 bases not matched to a gene; V was cut back by 3 bases and J by 7 bases. This CDR3 region has 15 residues.

This clonotype occurred a few times. This chain connects TRBV7-2 to TRBJ2-3; D unresolved. V was clipped by 4 bases and J by 2 bases, with 10 bases between them. Looked up from germline, CDR1 is SGHTA and CDR2 is FQGNSA. The CDR3 extends over 14 amino acids. The CDR3 loop is CASSSLLSTDTQYF. The CDR3 bases are TGTGCCAGCAGCTCTCTATTGTCCACAGATACGCAGTATTTT. Looking up the rest from reference TRBV7-2 and TRBJ2-3 gives the full variable domain: GAGVSQSPSNKVTEKGKDVELRCDPISGHTALYWYRQSLGQGLEFLIYFQGNSAPDKSGLPSDRFSAERTGGSVSTLTIQRTQQEDSAVYLCASSSLLSTDTQYFGPGTRLTVL.

The rearrangement links TRBV7-8 to TRBJ2-5; the D gene is possibly TRBD2 (5 bases). Trimming shortened V by 1 base and J by 4 bases, and 10 bases separated the two germline ends. The CDR3 length is 14 residues. The germline V gene has CDR1 SGHVS and CDR2 FQNEAQ. In DNA form, the CDR3 reads TGTGCCAGCAGCTTAGTTGGACTTACAGAGACCCAGTACTTC. Translated: CASSLVGLTETQYF.

The genes are TRBV29-1 and TRBJ1-2; possible D gene TRBD1, 5 bases. The CDR3 is 12 amino acids. Trimming took 5 bases from V and 3 from J, leaving 10 bases between them. CDR1 and CDR2 from the germline V gene are SQVTM and ANQGSEA. This CDR3 reads CSVSQGHYGYTF. CDR3 sequence (DNA): TGCAGCGTTTCGCAGGGACACTATGGCTACACCTTC.

There are a few counts of this clonotype. The CDR3 nucleotides are TGCGCCAGCAGGGCCGGGACAGCGTCTTACAATGAGCAGTTCTTC. Translated: CASRAGTASYNEQFF. The gene calls are TRBV4-3 and TRBJ2-1, with TRBD1 matching 7 bases. Trimming at V came to 6 bases and at J to 4 bases, leaving 9 bases not matched to a gene. The length of the CDR3 is 15 residues. The germline gives CDR1 LGHNA, CDR2 YSLEER.

This chain uses TRBV12-3 or TRBV12-4 with TRBJ2-2; 10 bases are shared with TRBD1. The junction had 4 bases not matched to a gene; V was cut back by 4 bases and J by 5 bases. This CDR3 region has 15 residues. The CDR3 protein is CASSSDRGRTGELFF. The CDR3 bases are TGTGCCAGCAGTTCCGACAGGGGGCGGACCGGGGAGCTGTTTTTT.

The V call is TRBV24-1, the J call TRBJ2-2; 10 bases fit TRBD1. The CDR3 spans 16 residues. Germline V gene lookup returns CDR1 KGHDR and CDR2 SFDVKD. V trimming: 6 bases; J trimming: 4 bases; junction bases outside the gene matches: 7. This CDR3 reads CATSKTGTGATGELFF. The CDR3 nucleotides are TGTGCCACCAGTAAGACCGGGACAGGGGCCACCGGGGAGCTGTTTTTT.

A few counts support this clonotype. The chain employs TRBV9 and TRBJ1-1; tentatively, D is TRBD1 (5 bases). Germline CDR1 reads SGDLS; CDR2 reads YYNGEE. The CDR3 is 14 residues long. V dropped 3 bases and J dropped 0 bases, with 9 bases sitting between them. The CDR3 DNA is TGTGCCAGCAGCGATGGGACGGTGAACACTGAAGCTTTCTTT. Protein product: CASSDGTVNTEAFF.

The sample holds a few counts of this clonotype. The chain combines TRBV7-8 with TRBJ2-2; D ambiguous. CDR3 size: 15 residues. Trimming cost V 5 bases and J 0 bases, with 10 bases left between them. In germline, CDR1 is SGHVS, CDR2 FQNEAQ. The CDR3 is CASSPDAPNTGELFF. CDR3 DNA sequence: TGTGCCAGCAGCCCCGACGCGCCGAACACCGGGGAGCTGTTTTTT.

The V and J genes are TRBV28 and TRBJ2-7; D call uncertain. CDR1 is MDHEN, CDR2 SYDVKM, per germline. With 5 bases removed from V and 2 bases from J, the gap between germline ends came to 22 bases. The CDR3 extends over 17 amino acids. The chain's CDR3 is CASSDAAEYINPYEQYV. For the CDR3, the DNA is TGTGCCAGCAGTGATGCCGCGGAGTACATTAATCCCTACGAGCAGTACGTC.

The table lists this clonotype with a few counts. The V and J genes are TRBV19 and TRBJ2-7, with D possibly matching TRBD2 (5 bases). The V end lost 2 bases, the J end lost 0 bases, and 8 bases lay between the germline ends. In germline, CDR1 is LNHDA, CDR2 SQIVND (reference sequence). CDR3 size: 14 residues. The CDR3 protein is CASSIQDSSYEQYF. CDR3 DNA: TGTGCCAGTAGTATACAGGACTCCTCCTACGAGCAGTACTTC.

The V gene is TRBV4-1, the J gene TRBJ2-5; D may be TRBD2 (5 bases). Germline loops: CDR1 MGHRA, CDR2 YSYEKL. V lost 0 bases to trimming and J lost 5 bases, with 13 bases between them. This CDR3 has 15 amino acids. Here the CDR3 reads CASSQDRGPLETQYF. CDR3 bases: TGCGCCAGCAGCCAAGATCGCGGGCCTCTCGAGACCCAGTACTTC.

A few counts support this clonotype. The chain links TRBV6-5 to TRBJ1-1, with 9 bases fitting TRBD1. Germline V gene lookup returns CDR1 MNHEY and CDR2 SVGAGI. This CDR3 contains 15 residues. The trim removed 6 bases at V and 8 bases at J, leaving 13 bases unmatched. CDR3 sequence: CASRPKGQGTTEAFF. CDR3 nucleotides: TGTGCCAGCAGACCTAAGGGACAGGGAACTACCGAAGCTTTCTTT.

J is TRBJ1-2 and V is TRBV11-2; D gene unclear. The CDR3 loop spans 13 amino acids. Germline CDR1 and CDR2: SGHAT and FQNNGV. Trimming pared 4 bases from V and 3 bases from J, leaving 9 bases between. In nucleotides, the CDR3 is TGTGCCAGCAGCTCGACTGGGTACTATGGCTACACCTTC. Translated, it gives CASSSTGYYGYTF.

V gene TRBV4-1 combines with J gene TRBJ2-2, with D perhaps TRBD1 (6 bases). Trimming removed 4 bases from V and 6 bases from J, with 21 bases in between. The germline V gene encodes CDR1 MGHRA and CDR2 YSYEKL. This CDR3 comprises 17 residues. CDR3 DNA sequence: TGCGCCAGCAGCCCTTTCGGACAGATGGTGGACTCCGGGGAGCTGTTTTTT. Its translation: CASSPFGQMVDSGELFF.

The CDR3 reads CASSLLGGPRTYNEQFF. The CDR3 region has the DNA TGTGCCAGCAGCCTCCTGGGGGGACCACGTACCTACAATGAGCAGTTCTTC. This chain links TRBV7-3 with TRBJ2-1; D may be TRBD2 (6 bases). V was pared by 5 bases and J by 2 bases, with 19 bases between. The CDR3 is made up of 17 amino acids. CDR1 SGHTA and CDR2 FQGTGA come from the germline V gene.

This clonotype came up a few times. The rearrangement uses TRBV7-2 and TRBJ2-7; weak D call: TRBD1 (8 bases). The CDR3 has 14 amino acids. Germline CDR1 reads SGHTA; CDR2 reads FQGNSA. With 4 bases removed from V and 6 bases from J, the gap between germline ends came to 16 bases. The chain's CDR3 is CASSWTGRVREQYF. CDR3 in DNA: TGTGCCAGCAGCTGGACAGGGAGGGTGCGCGAGCAGTACTTC.

The chain links TRBV9 to TRBJ2-7; D is ambiguous. This CDR3 has 16 residues. Per the germline V gene, CDR1 is SGDLS and CDR2 is YYNGEE. V lost 5 bases to trimming and J lost 2 bases, with 20 bases between them. CDR3 DNA: TGTGCCAGCAGTTTCGGACCTAACCAAACAGCCTACGAGCAGTACTTC. It encodes CASSFGPNQTAYEQYF.

The rearrangement links TRBV19 to TRBJ2-5; D not resolved. The germline V gene encodes CDR1 LNHDA and CDR2 SQIVND (reference sequence). The germline V and J ends were trimmed by 6 bases and 5 bases, with 13 bases remaining between them. This CDR3 has 13 amino acids. CDR3 in amino acids: CASSPMGGETQYF. As DNA, the CDR3 is TGTGCCAGTAGCCCAATGGGTGGGGAGACCCAGTACTTC.

The CDR3 nucleotides are TGTGCCAGCAGCGAAGACAAGGAAGAGACCCAGTACTTC. Its protein is CASSEDKEETQYF. This chain uses TRBV12-3 or TRBV12-4 with TRBJ2-5; D gene uncertain. V lost 6 bases and J lost 3, with 11 bases in between. The CDR3 totals 13 residues.

A few counts support this clonotype. This chain connects TRBV7-6 to TRBJ2-1; 10 nucleotides line up with TRBD1. Per germline, CDR1 SGHVS and CDR2 FNYEAQ. This CDR3 comprises 20 residues. The V and J ends lost 3 bases and 3 bases, in that order; junction bases with no gene match: 17. The CDR3 DNA follows: TGTGCCAGCAGCTTCACCGGGACAGGGGTTAAAGGGGAAGGCTACAATGAGCAGTTCTTC. This sequence encodes CASSFTGTGVKGEGYNEQFF.

The chain recombines TRBV30 with TRBJ1-6; 9 nucleotides line up with TRBD1. CDR1 and CDR2 (germline): GTSNPN, SVGIG (reference sequence). V shed 3 bases and J 6 bases; nucleotides not matched to a gene: 3. CDR3 size: 14 residues. This chain's CDR3 is CAWSEGQGNSPLHF. The CDR3 DNA follows: TGTGCCTGGAGCGAGGGACAGGGTAATTCACCCCTCCACTTT.

This clonotype was recorded a few times. The rearrangement joins TRBV12-3 or TRBV12-4 to TRBJ1-2; tentatively, D is TRBD1 (5 bases). This CDR3 has 15 amino acids. The ends were cut back, 6 bases at V and 3 bases at J, with 17 bases in the middle. CDR3 sequence: CASRHRDWGYYGYTF. CDR3 in DNA: TGTGCCAGCAGACACCGGGACTGGGGCTACTATGGCTACACCTTC.

This clonotype was recorded many times. This sequence joins TRBV29-1 and TRBJ2-3; D possibly corresponds to TRBD2 (7 bases). Germline V gene sequence: CDR1 SQVTM, CDR2 ANQGSEA. V was clipped by 4 bases and J by 2 bases, with 10 bases between them. This CDR3 contains 13 residues. The CDR3 DNA reads TGCAGCGTTGGTCGGGGGGCCACAGATACGCAGTATTTT. Protein: CSVGRGATDTQYF.

The chain employs TRBV2 and TRBJ2-5; the D is unclear. The CDR3 consists of 11 residues. V gave up 1 base and J gave up 5 bases, with 2 bases separating them. The V gene's germline CDR1 is SNHLY and CDR2 FYNNEI. DNA of the CDR3: TGTGCCAGCAGTGAAGTGGAGACCCAGTACTTC. This translates into CASSEVETQYF.

In this sample, this clonotype turned up many times. The V and J genes are TRBV20-1 and TRBJ2-3, with 14 bases matching TRBD2. Germline V lookup: CDR1 DFQATT, CDR2 SNEGSKA (reference sequence). The CDR3 contains 16 residues. The trim removed 4 bases at V and 2 bases at J, leaving 5 bases unmatched. CDR3 DNA: TGCAGTGCTAAGTGGACTAGCGGGGGGCACACAGATACGCAGTATTTT. This translates into CSAKWTSGGHTDTQYF.

The chain has TRBV4-3 and TRBJ1-6, with D unclear. Trimming removed 2 bases from V and 7 bases from J, with 12 bases in between. The V gene's germline CDR1 is LGHNA and CDR2 YSLEER. This CDR3 contains 15 residues. CDR3 loop: CASSQYSGENSPLHF. The DNA of the CDR3 is TGCGCCAGCAGCCAATACAGCGGAGAAAATTCACCCCTCCACTTT.

The chain joins TRBV19 to TRBJ1-5; 9 bases are shared with TRBD1. V was clipped by 7 bases and J by 0 bases; unmatched bases: 4. The germline gives CDR1 LNHDA, CDR2 SQIVND (reference sequence). This CDR3 spans 15 amino acids. CDR3 nucleotide sequence: TGTGCCAGTACCTCGACAGGGGGTAGCAATCAGCCCCAGCATTTT. Its protein product is CASTSTGGSNQPQHF.

This clonotype was counted a few times. This chain connects TRBV12-3 or TRBV12-4 to TRBJ2-1; D not certain. The CDR3 runs to 15 residues. The V and J ends lost 3 bases and 4 bases respectively, with 13 bases between them. CDR3 sequence: CASSFKGTRYNEQFF. The CDR3 coding sequence is TGTGCCAGCAGTTTTAAGGGTACGCGGTACAATGAGCAGTTCTTC.

The table lists this clonotype with a few counts. The chain is built from TRBV5-1 and TRBJ1-1; possibly TRBD1 for D (6 bases). V dropped 5 bases and J dropped 6 bases, with 17 bases sitting between them. The CDR3 extends over 14 amino acids. Germline V gene lookup returns CDR1 SGHRS and CDR2 YFSETQ. DNA for the CDR3: TGCGCCAGCAGTAGGATGGGGGGGGCGGCTGAAGCTTTCTTT. Protein sequence: CASSRMGGAAEAFF.

This clonotype has just a few counts. This chain connects TRBV7-6 to TRBJ2-3; 15 bases agree with TRBD2. Germline CDR1 and CDR2: SGHVS and FNYEAQ. The trim removed 5 bases at V and 2 bases at J, leaving 11 bases unmatched. The CDR3 loop spans 19 amino acids. For the CDR3, the DNA is TGTGCCAGCAGCCCGCCCGGACTAGCGGGGGGGCCTACCACAGATACGCAGTATTTT. This sequence encodes CASSPPGLAGGPTTDTQYF.